What follows are 4 T cell receptor beta chains derived from one specimen sequenced in a study of blood T cell repertoires in COVID-19. TCRdb keeps only in-frame clones here, not all; method: immunoSEQ multiplex PCR. The table shows around 250,000 clones, with 83% occurring only once. The sequenced material came from peripheral blood. The origin of the receptors is a man aged 80 or over with acute or convalescent COVID-19.

The table lists this clone with a few counts. V and J are TRBV7-8 and TRBJ1-2; 7 positions agree with TRBD1. CDR1 and CDR2 from the germline V gene are SGHVS and FQNEAQ. CDR3 length: 13 residues. Unmatched junction bases numbered 2, after V lost 5 bases and J lost 2 bases. The CDR3 nucleotides are TGTGCCAGCAGCCGGGACAGAAACTATGGCTACACCTTC. Encoded protein: CASSRDRNYGYTF.

V is TRBV11-2 and J is TRBJ2-7, with no clear D. The length of the CDR3 is 15 residues. Germline values: CDR1 SGHAT, CDR2 FQNNGV. The V end was cut by 2 bases, the J end by 2 bases, with 13 bases between. The DNA of the CDR3 is TGTGCCAGCAGCTTAATCCATGCGTCTACCTACGAGCAGTACTTC. Translation gives CASSLIHASTYEQYF.

This clone was detected a few times. In DNA, the CDR3 is TGTGCCAGCACCCTAGCCGGGACTAAAAACGAGCAGTACTTC. This translates into CASTLAGTKNEQYF. The chain is built from TRBV7-9 and TRBJ2-7, with TRBD2 matching 7 bases. Germline CDR1 is SEHNR and CDR2 is FQNEAQ (reference sequence). CDR3 length: 14 amino acids. V trimming: 7 bases; J trimming: 5 bases; junction bases outside the gene matches: 11. The whole variable domain, remainder taken from reference TRBV7-9 and TRBJ2-7, is DTGVSQNPRHKITKRGQNVTFRCDPISEHNRLYWYRQTLGQGPEFLTYFQNEAQLEKSRLLSDRFSAERPKGSFSTLEIQRTEQGDSAMYLCASTLAGTKNEQYFGPGTRLTVT.

The chain uses TRBV15 and TRBJ1-5, with 8 nucleotides matching TRBD1. Germline V gene lookup returns CDR1 LNHNV and CDR2 YYDKDF (reference sequence). V was clipped by 5 bases and J by 0 bases; unmatched bases: 3. The CDR3 spans 15 residues. In nucleotides, the CDR3 is TGTGCCACCAGCGGACAGGGACATAGCAATCAGCCCCAGCATTTT. Protein: CATSGQGHSNQPQHF. Variable domain in full (rest from reference TRBV15 and TRBJ1-5): DAMVIQNPRYQVTQFGKPVTLSCSQTLNHNVMYWYQQKSSQAPKLLFHYYDKDFNNEADTPDNFQSRRPNTSFCFLDIRSPGLGDTAMYLCATSGQGHSNQPQHFGDGTRLSIL.